The 2 T cell receptor beta chains below come from one sample, sequenced in a study of shared clonotypes between healthy human individuals (dated by TCRdb to the early 2020s). The library came from the immunoSEQ multiplex PCR assay. The clones in this table, taken by TCRdb from immuneACCESS, are in-frame only. Not every clone is retained; where verified, under half of the shortfall comes from an unresolved V gene, and the cause of the rest is unknown. The sample table records about 1 million clones; roughly 80% of these occur just once. 1.4% to 1.5% of the sample rests with the top ten. The sequenced material came from memory CD4+ T cells sorted from blood. Per the publication, the cell subset or site label means: CD45RA-negative fraction. These receptor sequences come from a man between 18 and 35 years old in good health.

The genes are TRBV7-9 and TRBJ2-3; 9 positions agree with TRBD2. Germline lookup yields CDR1 SEHNR and CDR2 FQNEAQ (reference sequence). The CDR3 extends over 14 amino acids. V gave up 8 bases and J gave up 1 base; unmatched junction bases: 4. The CDR3 protein is CASRSSGGTDTQYF. CDR3 bases: TGTGCCAGCCGCTCTAGCGGGGGCACAGATACGCAGTATTTT.

The sample holds a few counts of this clone. This chain links TRBV19 with TRBJ1-4; TRBD1 matches at 8 bases. CDR1 is LNHDA and CDR2 is SQIVND in the germline V gene (reference sequence). J was trimmed by 7 bases and V by 10 bases; bases with no gene match: 8. The CDR3 is made up of 13 amino acids. CDR3 coding DNA: TGTGCCACAGCCGGGACAGGCTCTGAAAAACTGTTTTTT. It codes for CATAGTGSEKLFF.